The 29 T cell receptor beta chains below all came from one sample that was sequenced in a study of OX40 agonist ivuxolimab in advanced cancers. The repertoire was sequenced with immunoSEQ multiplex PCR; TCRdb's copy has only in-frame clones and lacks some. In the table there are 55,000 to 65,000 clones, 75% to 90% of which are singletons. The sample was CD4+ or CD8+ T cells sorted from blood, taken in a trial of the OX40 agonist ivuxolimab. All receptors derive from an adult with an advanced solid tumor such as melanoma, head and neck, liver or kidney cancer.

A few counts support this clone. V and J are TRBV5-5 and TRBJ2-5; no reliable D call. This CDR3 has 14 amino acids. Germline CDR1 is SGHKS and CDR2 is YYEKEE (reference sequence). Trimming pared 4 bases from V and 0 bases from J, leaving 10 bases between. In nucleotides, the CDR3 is TGTGCCAGCAGCGCCGGACCGAACCAAGAGACCCAGTACTTC. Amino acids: CASSAGPNQETQYF.

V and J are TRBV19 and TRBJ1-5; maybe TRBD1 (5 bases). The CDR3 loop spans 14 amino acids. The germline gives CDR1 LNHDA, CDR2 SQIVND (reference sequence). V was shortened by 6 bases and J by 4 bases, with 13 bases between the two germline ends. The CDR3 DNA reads TGTGCCAGTAGCAAATCGGGGGTTAATCAGCCCCAGCATTTT. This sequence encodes CASSKSGVNQPQHF.

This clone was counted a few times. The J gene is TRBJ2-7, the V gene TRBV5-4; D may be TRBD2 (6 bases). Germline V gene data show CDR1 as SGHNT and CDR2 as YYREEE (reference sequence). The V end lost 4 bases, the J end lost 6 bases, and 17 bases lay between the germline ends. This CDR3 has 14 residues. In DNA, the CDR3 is TGTGCCAGCAGCCACCGGGACTCAATCTCCGAGCAGTACTTC. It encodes CASSHRDSISEQYF.

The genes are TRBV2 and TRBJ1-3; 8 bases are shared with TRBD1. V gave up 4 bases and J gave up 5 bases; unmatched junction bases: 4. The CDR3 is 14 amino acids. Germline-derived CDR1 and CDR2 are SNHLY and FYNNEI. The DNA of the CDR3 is TGTGCCAGCAGTGGCGGACAGGGCCGAAACACCATATATTTT. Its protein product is CASSGGQGRNTIYF.

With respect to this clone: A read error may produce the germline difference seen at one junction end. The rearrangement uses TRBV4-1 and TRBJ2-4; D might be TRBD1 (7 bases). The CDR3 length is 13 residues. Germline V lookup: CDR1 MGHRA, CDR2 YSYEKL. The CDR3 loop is CASSQDRGVPGAF. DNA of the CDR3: TGCGCCAGCAGCCAAGACAGGGGGGTCCCAGGGGCGTTC.

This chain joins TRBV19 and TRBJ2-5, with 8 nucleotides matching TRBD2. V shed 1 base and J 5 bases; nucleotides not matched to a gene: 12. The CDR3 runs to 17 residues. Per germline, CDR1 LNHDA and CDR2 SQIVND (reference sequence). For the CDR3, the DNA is TGTGCCAGTAGTATAGGAGGCGGGAGGACGGGCCGGGAGACCCAGTACTTC. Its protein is CASSIGGGRTGRETQYF. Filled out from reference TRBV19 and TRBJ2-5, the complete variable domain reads DGGITQSPKYLFRKEGQNVTLSCEQNLNHDAMYWYRQDPGQGLRLIYYSQIVNDFQKGDIAEGYSVSREKKESFPLTVTSAQKNPTAFYLCASSIGGGRTGRETQYFGPGTRLLVL.

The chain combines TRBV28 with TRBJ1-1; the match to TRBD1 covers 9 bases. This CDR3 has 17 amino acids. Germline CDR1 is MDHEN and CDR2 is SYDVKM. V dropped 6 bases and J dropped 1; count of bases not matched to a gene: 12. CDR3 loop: CASSPIPGTGRNTEAFF. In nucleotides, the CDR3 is TGTGCCAGCAGCCCAATTCCTGGGACAGGGCGGAACACTGAAGCTTTCTTT.

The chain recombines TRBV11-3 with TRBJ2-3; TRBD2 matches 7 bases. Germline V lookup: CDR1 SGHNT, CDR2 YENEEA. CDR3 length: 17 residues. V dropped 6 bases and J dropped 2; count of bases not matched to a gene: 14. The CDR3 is CASSRGGRGRVTDTQYF. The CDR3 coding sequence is TGTGCCAGCAGTCGCGGGGGACGGGGCAGGGTCACAGATACGCAGTATTTT.

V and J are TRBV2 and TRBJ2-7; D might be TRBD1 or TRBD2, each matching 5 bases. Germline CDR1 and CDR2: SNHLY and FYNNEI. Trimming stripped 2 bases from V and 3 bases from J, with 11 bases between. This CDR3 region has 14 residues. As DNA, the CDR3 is TGTGCCAGCAGTGAAACTAGGGGAAACTACGAGCAGTACTTC. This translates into CASSETRGNYEQYF. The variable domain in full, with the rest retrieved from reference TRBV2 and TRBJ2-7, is EPEVTQTPSHQVTQMGQEVILRCVPISNHLYFYWYRQILGQKVEFLVSFYNNEISEKSEIFDDQFSVERPDGSNFTLKIRSTKLEDSAMYFCASSETRGNYEQYFGPGTRLTVT.

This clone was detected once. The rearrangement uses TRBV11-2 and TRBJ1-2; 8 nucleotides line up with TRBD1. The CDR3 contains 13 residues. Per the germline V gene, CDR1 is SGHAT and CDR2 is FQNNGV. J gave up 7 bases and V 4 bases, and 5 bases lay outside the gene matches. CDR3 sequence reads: CASSWDRSGGYTF. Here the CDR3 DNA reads TGTGCCAGCAGCTGGGACAGGTCAGGTGGCTACACCTTC.

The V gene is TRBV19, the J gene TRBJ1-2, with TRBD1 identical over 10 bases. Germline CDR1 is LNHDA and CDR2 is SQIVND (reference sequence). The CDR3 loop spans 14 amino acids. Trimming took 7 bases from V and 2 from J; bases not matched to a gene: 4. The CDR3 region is CASTQDRGNYGYTF. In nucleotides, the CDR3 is TGTGCCAGTACGCAGGACAGGGGGAACTATGGCTACACCTTC.

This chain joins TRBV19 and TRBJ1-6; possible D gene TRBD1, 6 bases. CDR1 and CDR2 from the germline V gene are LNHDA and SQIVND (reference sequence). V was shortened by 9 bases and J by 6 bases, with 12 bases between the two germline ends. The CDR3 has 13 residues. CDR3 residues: CASQTGSNSPLHF. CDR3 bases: TGTGCCAGCCAAACAGGGAGTAATTCACCCCTCCACTTT.

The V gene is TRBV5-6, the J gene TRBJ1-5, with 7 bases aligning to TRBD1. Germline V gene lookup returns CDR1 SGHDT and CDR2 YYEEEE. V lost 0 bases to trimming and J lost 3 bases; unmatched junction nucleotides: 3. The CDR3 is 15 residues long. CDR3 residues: CASSLGQGHNQPQHF. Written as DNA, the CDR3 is TGTGCCAGCAGCTTGGGACAGGGACACAATCAGCCCCAGCATTTT.

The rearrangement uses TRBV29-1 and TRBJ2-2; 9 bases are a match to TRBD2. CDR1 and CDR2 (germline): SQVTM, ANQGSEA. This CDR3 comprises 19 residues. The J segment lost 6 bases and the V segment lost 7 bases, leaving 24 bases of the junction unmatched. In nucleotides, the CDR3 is TGCAGCGCCCCCCGTAATAGCGGGGGCCCCTTCGGCGGTCCCGGGGAGCTGTTTTTT. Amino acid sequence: CSAPRNSGGPFGGPGELFF.

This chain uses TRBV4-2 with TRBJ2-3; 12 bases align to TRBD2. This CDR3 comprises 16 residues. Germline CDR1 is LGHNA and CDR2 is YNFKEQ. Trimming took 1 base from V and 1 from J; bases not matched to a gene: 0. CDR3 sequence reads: CASSQGTSGGTDTQYF. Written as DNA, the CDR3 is TGTGCCAGCAGCCAAGGGACTAGCGGGGGCACAGATACGCAGTATTTT.

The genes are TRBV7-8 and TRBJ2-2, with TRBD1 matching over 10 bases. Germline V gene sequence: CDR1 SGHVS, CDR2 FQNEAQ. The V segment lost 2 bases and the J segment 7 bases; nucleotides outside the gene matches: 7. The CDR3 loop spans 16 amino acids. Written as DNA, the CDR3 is TGTGCCAGCAGCTTAACTCCGACAGGGGGCGGCGGGGAGCTGTTTTTT. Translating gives CASSLTPTGGGGELFF.

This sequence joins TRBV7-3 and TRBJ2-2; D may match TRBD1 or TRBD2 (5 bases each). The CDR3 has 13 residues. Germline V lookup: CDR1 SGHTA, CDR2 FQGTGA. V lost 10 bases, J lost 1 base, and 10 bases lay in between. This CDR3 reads CATRDRNTGELFF. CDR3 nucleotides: TGTGCCACCAGGGACCGGAACACCGGGGAGCTGTTTTTT. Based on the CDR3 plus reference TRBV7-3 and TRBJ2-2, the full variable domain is GAGVSQTPSNKVTEKGKYVELRCDPISGHTALYWYRQSLGQGPEFLIYFQGTGAADDSGLPNDRFFAVRPEGSVSTLKIQRTERGDSAVYLCATRDRNTGELFFGEGSRLTVL.

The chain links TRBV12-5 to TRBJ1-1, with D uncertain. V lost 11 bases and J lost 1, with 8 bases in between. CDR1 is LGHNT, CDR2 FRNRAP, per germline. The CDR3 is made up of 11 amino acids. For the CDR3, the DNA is TGTGCTGCTAGAGAGAACACTGAAGCTTTCTTT. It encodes CAARENTEAFF.

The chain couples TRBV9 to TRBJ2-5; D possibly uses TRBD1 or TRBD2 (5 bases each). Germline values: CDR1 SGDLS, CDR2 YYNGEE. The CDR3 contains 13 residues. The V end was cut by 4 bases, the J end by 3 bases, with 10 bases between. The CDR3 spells CASSLGTEETQYF. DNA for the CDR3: TGTGCCAGCAGCCTAGGGACGGAAGAGACCCAGTACTTC.

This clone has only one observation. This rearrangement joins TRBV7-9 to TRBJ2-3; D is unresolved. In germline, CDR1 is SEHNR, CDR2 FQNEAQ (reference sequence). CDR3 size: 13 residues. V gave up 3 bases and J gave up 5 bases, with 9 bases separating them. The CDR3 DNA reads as TGTGCCAGCAGCTTTTTATCGGGAGATACGCAGTATTTT. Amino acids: CASSFLSGDTQYF.

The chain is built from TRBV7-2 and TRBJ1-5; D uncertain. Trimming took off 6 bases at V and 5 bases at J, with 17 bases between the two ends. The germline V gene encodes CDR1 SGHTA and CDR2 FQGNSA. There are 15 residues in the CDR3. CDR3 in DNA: TGTGCCAGCAGTCTTGGACCGGGTTGGGATCAGCCCCAGCATTTT. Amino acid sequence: CASSLGPGWDQPQHF.

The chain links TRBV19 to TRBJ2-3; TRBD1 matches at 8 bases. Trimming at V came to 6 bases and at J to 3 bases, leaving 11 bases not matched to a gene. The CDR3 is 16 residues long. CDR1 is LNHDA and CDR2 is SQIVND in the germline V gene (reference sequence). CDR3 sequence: CASSQSGQGLTDTQYF. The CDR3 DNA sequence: TGTGCCAGTAGCCAATCCGGACAGGGACTGACAGATACGCAGTATTTT.

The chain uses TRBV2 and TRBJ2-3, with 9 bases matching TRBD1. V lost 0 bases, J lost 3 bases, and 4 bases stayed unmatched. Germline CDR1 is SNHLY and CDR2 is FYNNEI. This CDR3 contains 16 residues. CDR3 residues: CASSEAGQGGTDTQYF. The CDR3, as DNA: TGTGCCAGCAGTGAAGCGGGACAGGGCGGTACAGATACGCAGTATTTT. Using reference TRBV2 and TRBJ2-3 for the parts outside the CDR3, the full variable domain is EPEVTQTPSHQVTQMGQEVILRCVPISNHLYFYWYRQILGQKVEFLVSFYNNEISEKSEIFDDQFSVERPDGSNFTLKIRSTKLEDSAMYFCASSEAGQGGTDTQYFGPGTRLTVL.

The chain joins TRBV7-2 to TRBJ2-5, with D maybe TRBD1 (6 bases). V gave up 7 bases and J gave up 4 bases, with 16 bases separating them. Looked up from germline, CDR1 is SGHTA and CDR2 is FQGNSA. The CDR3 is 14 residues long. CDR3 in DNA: TGTGCCAGCAATTGGGTTTTAGGGGGAGAGACCCAGTACTTC. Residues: CASNWVLGGETQYF.

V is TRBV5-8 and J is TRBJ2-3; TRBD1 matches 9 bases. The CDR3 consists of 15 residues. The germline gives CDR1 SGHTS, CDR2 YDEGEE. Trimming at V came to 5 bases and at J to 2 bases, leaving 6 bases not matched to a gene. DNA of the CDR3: TGTGCCAGCAGTCCCGGGACAGGGCACACAGATACGCAGTATTTT. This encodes CASSPGTGHTDTQYF.

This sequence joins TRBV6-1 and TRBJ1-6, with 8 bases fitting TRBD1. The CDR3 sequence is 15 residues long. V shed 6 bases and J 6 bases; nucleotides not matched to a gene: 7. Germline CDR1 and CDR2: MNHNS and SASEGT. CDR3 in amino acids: CASRGIQGGNSPLHF. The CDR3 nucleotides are TGTGCCAGCAGGGGGATACAGGGGGGTAATTCACCCCTCCACTTT.

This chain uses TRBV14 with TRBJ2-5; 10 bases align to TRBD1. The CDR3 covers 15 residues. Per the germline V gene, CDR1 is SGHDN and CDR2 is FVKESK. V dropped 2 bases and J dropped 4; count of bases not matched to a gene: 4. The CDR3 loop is CASSQLGQGRETQYF. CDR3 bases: TGTGCCAGCAGCCAACTGGGACAGGGGCGAGAGACCCAGTACTTC.

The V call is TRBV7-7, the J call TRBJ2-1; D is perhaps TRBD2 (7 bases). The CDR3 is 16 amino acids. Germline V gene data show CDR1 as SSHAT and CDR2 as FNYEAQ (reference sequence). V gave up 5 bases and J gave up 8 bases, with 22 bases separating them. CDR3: CASSPGSRGGGDEQFF. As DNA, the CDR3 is TGTGCCAGCAGCCCCGGTTCGCGAGGCGGGGGCGATGAGCAGTTCTTC.

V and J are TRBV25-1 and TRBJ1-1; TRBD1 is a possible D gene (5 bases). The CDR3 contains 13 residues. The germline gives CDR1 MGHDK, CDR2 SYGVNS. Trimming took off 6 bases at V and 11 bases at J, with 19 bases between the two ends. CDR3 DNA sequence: TGTGCCAGCAGCAGGGACGGGGTCCTGGCGGCTTTCTTT. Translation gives CASSRDGVLAAFF.